What follows are 27 T cell receptor beta chains derived from one specimen sequenced in a study of CD8 T cells in Susac syndrome. cDNA came from about 0.46 to 1 ug RNA primed by random hexamers. TCRdb re-called the immunoSEQ multiplex PCR reads with MiXCR, one entry per CDR3 protein. The table shows about 280,000 distinct CDR3 sequences, with about 85% occurring only once. The sequenced sample consisted of CD8+ T cells from PBMCs. Source of these receptors: a human donor with multiple sclerosis.

The rearrangement uses TRBV5-6 and TRBJ1-5; the match to TRBD1 covers 10 bases. This CDR3 contains 15 residues. With 1 base clipped from V and 6 bases from J, the junction kept 4 bases outside the gene matches. The germline V gene encodes CDR1 SGHDT and CDR2 YYEEEE. The DNA of the CDR3 is TGTGCCAGCAGCTTGAGGGACAGGGGTCCTCAGCCCCAGCATTTT. Protein sequence: CASSLRDRGPQPQHF.

The chain is built from TRBV27 and TRBJ2-5; TRBD1 is a possible D gene (7 bases). Germline V gene data show CDR1 as MNHEY and CDR2 as SMNVEV (reference sequence). The CDR3 length is 15 residues. Trimming took 5 bases from V and 3 from J, leaving 16 bases between them. The CDR3 DNA reads TGTGCCAGCAGTCAGGGGGGTTGGGGGAAAGAGACCCAGTACTTC. Translation: CASSQGGWGKETQYF.

V and J are TRBV20-1 and TRBJ2-7; perhaps TRBD2 as D (6 bases). In germline, CDR1 is DFQATT, CDR2 SNEGSKA (reference sequence). V lost 1 base to trimming and J lost 5 bases, with 9 bases between them. The CDR3 has 12 amino acids. The CDR3 DNA follows: TGCAGTGCTAGAGTCGAGCGGGACGAGCAGTACTTC. Encoded protein: CSARVERDEQYF.

The chain uses TRBV27 and TRBJ2-2; 8 bases line up with TRBD1. With 2 bases clipped from V and 3 bases from J, the junction kept 5 bases outside the gene matches. CDR1 and CDR2 (germline): MNHEY, SMNVEV (reference sequence). CDR3 size: 16 residues. The CDR3 here is CASSLLQGADTGELFF. The CDR3 DNA sequence: TGTGCCAGCAGTTTACTTCAGGGGGCGGACACCGGGGAGCTGTTTTTT.

J is TRBJ2-4 and V is TRBV9; D is uncertain. The CDR3 has 16 amino acids. Trimming stripped 0 bases from V and 0 bases from J, with 10 bases between. The germline V gene encodes CDR1 SGDLS and CDR2 YYNGEE. The CDR3 loop is CASSVGGSSAKNIQYF. CDR3 bases: TGTGCCAGCAGCGTAGGTGGCTCTTCAGCCAAAAACATTCAGTACTTC.

The V call is TRBV20-1, the J call TRBJ2-7; 10 nucleotides match TRBD2. The V segment lost 4 bases and the J segment 1 base; nucleotides outside the gene matches: 22. Germline lookup yields CDR1 DFQATT and CDR2 SNEGSKA (reference sequence). The CDR3 is 20 residues long. This chain's CDR3 is CSAKYPPSGGSSSASYEQYF. As DNA, the CDR3 is TGCAGTGCTAAATATCCCCCTAGCGGGGGTTCTTCTTCGGCATCCTACGAGCAGTACTTC.

The genes are TRBV7-9 and TRBJ1-1; unclear D gene. The CDR3 has 13 amino acids. The ends were cut back, 1 base at V and 10 bases at J, with 13 bases in the middle. Germline V gives CDR1 SEHNR, CDR2 FQNEAQ (reference sequence). The CDR3 loop is CASSLVPGRGAFF. The DNA of the CDR3 is TGTGCCAGCAGCTTAGTCCCAGGCCGGGGAGCTTTCTTT.

This clonotype was counted a few times. The chain combines TRBV7-6 with TRBJ2-2; D gene ambiguous. The germline V gene encodes CDR1 SGHVS and CDR2 FNYEAQ. V lost 4 bases and J 7 bases, leaving 7 bases between the germline ends. This CDR3 region has 12 residues. CDR3 coding DNA: TGTGCCAGCAGCTCACCCCTCGGGGAGCTGTTTTTT. Protein sequence: CASSSPLGELFF.

The chain uses TRBV13 and TRBJ2-7; possible D gene TRBD1, 6 bases. This CDR3 spans 15 amino acids. The germline V gene has CDR1 PRHDT and CDR2 FYEKMQ (reference sequence). V was pared by 3 bases and J by 2 bases, with 14 bases between. The CDR3 sequence is CASSLGHDRAYEQYF. The CDR3 DNA sequence: TGTGCCAGCAGCTTGGGACACGACAGAGCCTACGAGCAGTACTTC.

CDR3: CRGQGDNEQFF. For the CDR3, the DNA is TGCAGGGGGCAGGGGGACAATGAGCAGTTCTTC. The chain has TRBV20-1 and TRBJ2-1; TRBD1 aligns across 7 bases. This CDR3 has 11 residues. Germline-derived CDR1 and CDR2 are DFQATT and SNEGSKA (reference sequence).

Worth noting for this clonotype: An end of the junction does not agree with germline; a read error may underlie this. CDR3: CASSYANTEAFF. For the CDR3, the DNA is TGTGCCAGCAGTTATGCTAACACTGAGGCTTTCTTT. This chain uses TRBV28 with TRBJ1-1; D gene unclear. This CDR3 has 12 residues. CDR1 and CDR2 from the germline V gene are MDHEN and SYDVKM.

The CDR3 region is CASSVGSEIGAFF. As DNA, the CDR3 is TGTGCCAGCAGCGTAGGGAGTGAGATAGGAGCTTTCTTT. The chain carries TRBV9 and TRBJ1-1; D is undetermined. Germline V gene sequence: CDR1 SGDLS, CDR2 YYNGEE. The CDR3 is 13 residues long. V gave up 0 bases and J gave up 10 bases, with 13 bases separating them.

This chain uses TRBV4-1 with TRBJ2-7; 8 bases map to TRBD2. In germline, CDR1 is MGHRA, CDR2 YSYEKL. The CDR3 covers 15 residues. The ends lost 2 bases at V and 6 bases at J; junction bases unmatched: 9. The DNA for the CDR3 is TGCGCCAGCAGCCAAACAGCGGGAGCGCGGGGCGAGCAGTACTTC. Protein product: CASSQTAGARGEQYF.

This chain connects TRBV18 to TRBJ2-3; a weak D match, TRBD2 (6 bases). CDR1 is KGHSH and CDR2 is LQKENI in the germline V gene. CDR3 size: 16 residues. Deletions cut 3 bases from V and 0 bases from J, with 13 bases between. The CDR3 sequence is CASSPRDSRSTDTQYF. The CDR3 DNA reads as TGTGCCAGCTCACCCCGGGACTCTCGTAGCACAGATACGCAGTATTTT.

The table lists this clonotype with a count of one. The rearrangement links TRBV27 to TRBJ1-5, with D perhaps TRBD1 (5 bases). CDR3 length: 15 residues. Trimming cost V 5 bases and J 4 bases, with 15 bases left between them. Per germline, CDR1 MNHEY and CDR2 SMNVEV (reference sequence). The CDR3 is CASSPPGRINQPQHF. As DNA, the CDR3 is TGTGCCAGCAGTCCCCCGGGACGGATAAATCAGCCCCAGCATTTT.

The J gene is TRBJ2-1, the V gene TRBV24-1; D unresolved. Trimming stripped 9 bases from V and 8 bases from J, with 16 bases between. The CDR3 has 13 residues. Per germline, CDR1 KGHDR and CDR2 SFDVKD. The DNA for the CDR3 is TGTGCCACCCGATCGACGGTAGACGATGAGCAGTTCTTC. Translation gives CATRSTVDDEQFF.

The DNA for the CDR3 is TGTGCCAGCAGCTTAGCGCTTGGGGTTGGCTACACCTTC. It codes for CASSLALGVGYTF. The chain couples TRBV7-9 to TRBJ1-2; the D is unclear. Germline V gene lookup returns CDR1 SEHNR and CDR2 FQNEAQ (reference sequence). The germline V and J ends were trimmed by 0 bases and 7 bases, with 9 bases remaining between them. This CDR3 spans 13 amino acids.

The V call is TRBV20-1, the J call TRBJ2-7; the match to TRBD2 covers 7 bases. The V gene end was trimmed by 0 bases and the J gene end by 3 bases; junction bases not matched to a gene: 8. CDR1 and CDR2 (germline): DFQATT, SNEGSKA (reference sequence). The CDR3 consists of 15 residues. In nucleotides, the CDR3 is TGCAGTGCTAGAGATCACACTAGCGAGCTCTACGAGCAGTACTTC. This sequence encodes CSARDHTSELYEQYF.

The rearrangement uses TRBV6-1 and TRBJ2-7; 7 bases fit TRBD2. Germline-derived CDR1 and CDR2 are MNHNS and SASEGT. The CDR3 runs to 16 residues. After removal of 5 bases from V and 5 bases from J, the junction contained 15 bases not matched to a gene. The CDR3: CASSRGSGAGLHEQYF. The CDR3 DNA reads as TGTGCCAGCAGTCGGGGGAGTGGAGCGGGGCTCCACGAGCAGTACTTC.

This clonotype is a singleton in its sample. This chain uses TRBV2 with TRBJ2-1; 15 bases match TRBD2. Germline lookup yields CDR1 SNHLY and CDR2 FYNNEI. Trimming cost V 9 bases and J 3 bases; bases outside gene matches: 12. The CDR3 runs 18 residues. DNA for the CDR3: TGTGCCAGTCTAGGACTAGCGGGAGGGCCTAGGAGCTACAATGAGCAGTTCTTC. It codes for CASLGLAGGPRSYNEQFF.

With respect to this clonotype: The junction does not match germline at one end; this may be a read error. The chain joins TRBV5-4 to TRBJ2-1; 7 nucleotides align to TRBD2. Germline-derived CDR1 and CDR2 are SGHNT and YYREEE (reference sequence). The CDR3 sequence is 11 residues long. The CDR3 is CASSISGTITF. The CDR3 region has the DNA TGTGCCAGCAGCATATCCGGGACTATAACGTTC.

The V call is TRBV6-1, the J call TRBJ2-1; TRBD2 agrees at 8 bases. J lost 0 bases, V lost 2 bases, and 3 bases had no gene match. This CDR3 has 16 amino acids. Germline V gene lookup returns CDR1 MNHNS and CDR2 SASEGT. Here the CDR3 reads CASSERGTSSYNEQFF. The CDR3 coding sequence is TGTGCCAGCAGTGAAAGGGGGACTAGCTCCTACAATGAGCAGTTCTTC.

The CDR3 loop is CASTKLAGELPEQFF. The CDR3 coding sequence is TGTGCCAGCACCAAACTAGCGGGAGAACTTCCTGAGCAGTTCTTC. V gene TRBV12-3 or TRBV12-4 combines with J gene TRBJ2-1; 11 nucleotides line up with TRBD2. The CDR3 totals 15 residues. V trimming: 7 bases; J trimming: 9 bases; junction bases outside the gene matches: 11.

This clonotype was recorded only once. In DNA form, the CDR3 reads TGTGCCACCAGCGGGACTAGCACAGATACGCAGTATTTT. Translation gives CATSGTSTDTQYF. This chain connects TRBV15 to TRBJ2-3, with D perhaps matching TRBD2 (6 bases). The V end was cut by 5 bases, the J end by 0 bases, with 6 bases between. The CDR3 is made up of 13 amino acids. Germline assignment: CDR1 LNHNV and CDR2 YYDKDF (reference sequence). The full variable domain, completed using reference TRBV15 and TRBJ2-3, is DAMVIQNPRYQVTQFGKPVTLSCSQTLNHNVMYWYQQKSSQAPKLLFHYYDKDFNNEADTPDNFQSRRPNTSFCFLDIRSPGLGDTAMYLCATSGTSTDTQYFGPGTRLTVL.

The chain joins TRBV19 to TRBJ2-1, with TRBD2 identical over 7 bases. Germline CDR1 and CDR2: LNHDA and SQIVND (reference sequence). The CDR3 is 13 residues long. Germline trimming cut 7 bases from V and 8 bases from J; bases unmatched to any gene: 8. The CDR3: CASTSAGTHEQFF. DNA of the CDR3: TGTGCCAGTACCTCAGCGGGAACTCATGAGCAGTTCTTC.

The chain carries TRBV4-1 and TRBJ2-7, with D maybe TRBD2 (5 bases). Germline values: CDR1 MGHRA, CDR2 YSYEKL. This CDR3 contains 17 residues. Trimming pared 2 bases from V and 4 bases from J, leaving 21 bases between. In DNA form, the CDR3 reads TGCGCCAGCAGCCAAACTCTTGAGGTGGCTAGCCCATACGAGCAGTACTTC. It specifies CASSQTLEVASPYEQYF.

V and J are TRBV13 and TRBJ1-1, with D possibly being TRBD1 (5 bases). CDR1 and CDR2 from the germline V gene are PRHDT and FYEKMQ (reference sequence). The CDR3 is made up of 12 amino acids. V lost 5 bases and J lost 7, with 11 bases in between. CDR3 amino acids: CASSPDRDEAFF. In DNA, the CDR3 is TGTGCCAGCAGCCCCGACAGAGATGAAGCTTTCTTT.